This TCR beta chain was documented in a study of beta chain features in type 1 diabetes (dated by TCRdb to the late 2010s). Context from the whole study: Patients and healthy donors did not differ in mean age, gender distribution, total cell number or subset yield. Across all samples, fewer than 130 million sorted cells were examined, and cell number per subset correlated strongly with RNA yield. In the study, TCRB repertoires of sorted circulating CD4+ T cell subsets from recently diagnosed type 1 diabetes patients were compared with those of matched healthy donors. Regulatory and stem cell-like memory subsets were isolated from only 8 patients and 8 healthy donors, whereas naive and central memory subsets came from all 30 or so donors.

What the study reported, not specific to this receptor: Shorter templates might have been favored by PCR, but patient and control samples were amplified and corrected together, so both groups would have been affected equally by any skew. At VDJ recombination sites, patients with type 1 diabetes made fewer insertions and deleted more nucleotides, a pattern implying thymic rearrangement abnormalities. In all four CD4+ subsets, TCRB CDR3 length was moderately but significantly shorter in type 1 diabetes patients. Because cDNA rather than genomic DNA was sequenced, highly expressing activated cells could have been over-represented, although no difference in activation and CD3 levels was found between groups. Naive, central memory and regulatory TCRB repertoires appeared to be more similar among patients than among healthy donors. Because small numbers of individuals were included in the HLA sub-analyses, any influence of HLA type on TCRB rearrangement was left unresolved.

From the germline V gene, CDR1 is SNHLY and CDR2 is FYNNEI. The CDR3, cysteine through phenylalanine, is 16 amino acids long. The DNA shown is the 48-base CDR3, in frame from base 1. V is pared back by 5 bases and J by 0 bases, with 14 bases lying between the germline termini. The High Capacity cDNA Reverse Transcription Kit was used to reverse transcribe all of the isolated RNA, meaning that expressed TCRB transcripts were what got sequenced. Deep immunoSEQ sequencing was performed on naive, central memory and regulatory T cell samples, with an average of around 3.4 million total reads per sample. Sorted cells were lysed in RLT buffer, and RNA was extracted using DNase-treated RNeasy Micro or Mini kits according to cell number. Each cell subset was processed separately to prevent cross-contamination, with patient and healthy donor samples processed together. TCRB sequences were amplified from cDNA with the immunoSEQ multiplex PCR, producing 87-bp fragments spanning the CDR3 region. Sequencing of the amplicons was done on the Illumina HiSeq platform. The authors' analysis ran thus. Synthetic template baselines were used to correct PCR bias computationally, reads within Hamming distance 2 were collapsed, and singletons that could not be merged were discarded. By aligning reads against IMGT, V, D and J genes, CDR3 length, and insertions or deletions at six rearrangement sites were assigned. Within each subset, clonotype counts were normalized to sorted cell number, after which true diversity and Gini coefficients were computed with the tcR R package. The overlap coefficient, calculated on TCRB nucleotide sequences, was used to quantify repertoire sharing. Out-of-frame TCRB sequences from naive cells were analyzed to stand in for the pre-selection repertoire. As stored in TCRdb, this immuneACCESS dataset retains in-frame rearrangements with V and J assigned. A fraction of the clones does not appear; measured against another copy, unresolved V genes explain less than half of the discrepancy, and the remainder lacks a known reason. V and J calls and clone size are as listed in that table; D and trimming were resolved from the DNA. This sample comprises 850,000 to 900,000 clones, under 20% of them detected only once. About 0.02% of the sample is in the top ten clones.

Each donor gave one peripheral blood draw, averaging roughly 100 mL, which was collected into heparinised tubes. A BD FACSAria II was used to sort naive, central memory, regulatory and stem cell-like memory CD4+ T cells with a panel that included CD45RO, CCR7, CD25, CD127, CD95 and CD27. All sorted populations exceeded 95% purity. PBMCs were isolated right away by Lymphoprep density gradient centrifugation and were stained directly, without culture. Samples were stained and sorted in pairs, with one healthy donor and one patient per experiment, so that batch effects were minimized. A word on this clone: Its target antigen remains unknown. No much larger clonotype is one base removed from it; base qualities were not supplied.

The sample was naive CD4+ T cells from blood. This sample's cell subset or site label indicates: true naive CD4+ T cells. The V gene is TRBV2 and the J gene is TRBJ2-1, with the D gene possibly TRBD1 or TRBD2, each one fitting 5 bases. The receptor comes from a woman in her late teens or twenties in good health. The base sequence is TGTGCCAGCAGTATTAACCGGGACGTCTCCTACAATGAGCAGTTCTTC. Translated, this gives CASSINRDVSYNEQFF.